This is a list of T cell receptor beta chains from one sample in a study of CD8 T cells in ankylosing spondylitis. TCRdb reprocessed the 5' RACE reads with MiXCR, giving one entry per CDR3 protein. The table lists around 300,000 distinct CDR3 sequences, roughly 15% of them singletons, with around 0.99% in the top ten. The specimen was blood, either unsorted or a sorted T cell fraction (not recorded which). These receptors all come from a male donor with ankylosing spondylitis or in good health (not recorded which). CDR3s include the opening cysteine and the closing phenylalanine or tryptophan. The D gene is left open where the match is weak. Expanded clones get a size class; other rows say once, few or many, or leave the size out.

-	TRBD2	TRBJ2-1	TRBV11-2	CASSLLAGEVEFF	TGTGCCAGCAGCTTATTAGCGGGAGAGGTGGAGTTCTTC
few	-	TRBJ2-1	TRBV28	CASSPKGAYNEQFF	TGTGCCAGCAGCCCAAAGGGAGCCTACAATGAGCAGTTCTTC
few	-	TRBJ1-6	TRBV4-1	CASSQEAPTPGNNSPLHF	TGCGCCAGCAGCCAAGAAGCCCCGACACCAGGGAATAATTCACCCCTCCACTTT
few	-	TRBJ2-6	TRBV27	CASSLSTGANVLTF	TGTGCCAGCAGTTTATCAACTGGGGCCAACGTCCTGACTTTC
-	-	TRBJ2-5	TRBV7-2	CASSLAEVQTQYF	TGTGCCAGCAGCTTAGCGGAGGTGCAGACCCAGTACTTC
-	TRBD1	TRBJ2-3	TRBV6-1	CASSRGSGQGATDTQYF	TGTGCCAGCAGCCGCGGTTCAGGACAGGGGGCCACAGATACGCAGTATTTT
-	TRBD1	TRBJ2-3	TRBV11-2	CASTQQGVGADTQYF	TGTGCCAGCACGCAACAGGGGGTCGGGGCAGATACGCAGTATTTT
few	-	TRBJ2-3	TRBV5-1	CATNVGEYTDTQYF	TGCGCCACCAACGTCGGGGAGTACACAGATACGCAGTATTTT
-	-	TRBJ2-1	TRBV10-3	CAIRDRELYNEQFF	TGTGCCATCAGGGACCGGGAGCTCTACAATGAGCAGTTCTTC
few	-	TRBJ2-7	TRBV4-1	CASSQEGEGPSYEQYF	TGCGCCAGCAGCCAAGAAGGCGAGGGGCCCTCCTACGAGCAGTACTTC
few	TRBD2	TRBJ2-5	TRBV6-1	CASRPPTSGSGETQYF	TGTGCCAGCAGACCTCCGACTAGCGGGAGCGGGGAGACCCAGTACTTC
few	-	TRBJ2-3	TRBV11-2	CASRASGTSTDTQYF	TGTGCCAGCAGGGCGAGCGGAACTAGCACAGATACGCAGTATTTT
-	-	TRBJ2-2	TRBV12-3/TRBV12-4	CASSFEGQNTGELFF	TGTGCCAGCAGTTTCGAGGGTCAGAACACCGGGGAGCTGTTTTTT
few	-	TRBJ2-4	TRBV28	CASTGQQNIQYF	TGTGCCAGCACCGGACAGCAAAACATTCAGTACTTC
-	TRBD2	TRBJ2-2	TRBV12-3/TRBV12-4	CASSLWTSGNTGELFF	TGTGCCAGCAGTTTATGGACTAGCGGGAACACCGGGGAGCTGTTTTTT
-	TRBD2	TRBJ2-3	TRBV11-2	CASSTGTSGEADTQYF	TGTGCCAGCAGCACTGGGACTAGCGGAGAGGCAGATACGCAGTATTTT
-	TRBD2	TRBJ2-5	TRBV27	CASSLPLAHQETQYF	TGTGCCAGCAGTCTGCCACTAGCGCACCAAGAGACCCAGTACTTC
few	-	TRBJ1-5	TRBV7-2	CASTLDNQPQHF	TGTGCCAGCACCTTAGATAATCAGCCCCAGCATTTT
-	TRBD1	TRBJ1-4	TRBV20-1	CSGLDRVGGNEKLFF	TGCAGTGGCCTAGACAGGGTTGGTGGGAATGAAAAACTGTTTTTT
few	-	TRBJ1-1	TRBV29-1	CSVERLRNTEAFF	TGCAGCGTTGAGCGACTCAGGAACACTGAAGCTTTCTTT
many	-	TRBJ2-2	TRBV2	CASSVGTTGELFF	TGTGCCAGCAGTGTTGGGACCACCGGGGAGCTGTTTTTT
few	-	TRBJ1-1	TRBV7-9	CASSARAGTEAFF	TGTGCCAGCAGCGCCAGGGCTGGAACTGAAGCTTTCTTT